Listed here is a single T cell receptor beta chain. Its cognate antigen is unknown. This CDR3 region has 12 residues. V was pared by 4 bases and J by 7 bases, with 6 bases of the junction left unmatched. Germline values: CDR1 GTSNPN, CDR2 SVGIG (reference sequence). This sample is part of a study of shared clonotypes between healthy human individuals. Background on the study: There were three CD4 naive, three CD4 memory, two CD8 naive and one CD8 memory plates per donor.

Positive CCR7 selection of CD45RO-negative cells yielded the naive CD8 cells, and terminally differentiated effector memory CD45RA+ cells were excluded. Donors were Caucasian adults residing in Nashville, Tennessee, USA. Using immunoSEQ multiplex PCR, the repertoire was profiled, and TCRdb retains in-frame clones only, with some absent. The table has about 2.1 million clones, approximately 92% seen once. Study-wide results and caveats: Generation of non-shared clonotypes was less probable than generation of clonotypes shared by all four donors. Shared clonotypes: about 5% naive CD4, under 4% naive CD8, around 2.2% memory CD4, under 0.5% memory CD8.

The sequenced sample was naive CD8+ T cells from PBMCs. This TCR was recovered from a man aged 18 to 29 in good health. Some clones in this sample may be carry-over from other donors' samples. J is TRBJ1-1 and V is TRBV30, with 7 bases that match TRBD1. The CDR3 region is CAWIGTALEAFF. The CDR3 DNA reads TGTGCCTGGATAGGGACAGCCCTTGAAGCTTTCTTT.